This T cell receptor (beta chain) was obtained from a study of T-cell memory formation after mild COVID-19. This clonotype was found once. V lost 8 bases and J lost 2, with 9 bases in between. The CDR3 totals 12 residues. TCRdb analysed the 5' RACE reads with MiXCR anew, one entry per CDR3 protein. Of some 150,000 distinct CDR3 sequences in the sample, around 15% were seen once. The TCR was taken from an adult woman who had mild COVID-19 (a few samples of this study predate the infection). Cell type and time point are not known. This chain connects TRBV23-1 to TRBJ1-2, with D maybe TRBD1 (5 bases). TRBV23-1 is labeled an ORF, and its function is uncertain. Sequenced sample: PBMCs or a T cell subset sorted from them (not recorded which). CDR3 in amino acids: CASGQRNYGYTF. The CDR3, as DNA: TGCGCCAGCGGACAACGGAACTATGGCTACACCTTC.